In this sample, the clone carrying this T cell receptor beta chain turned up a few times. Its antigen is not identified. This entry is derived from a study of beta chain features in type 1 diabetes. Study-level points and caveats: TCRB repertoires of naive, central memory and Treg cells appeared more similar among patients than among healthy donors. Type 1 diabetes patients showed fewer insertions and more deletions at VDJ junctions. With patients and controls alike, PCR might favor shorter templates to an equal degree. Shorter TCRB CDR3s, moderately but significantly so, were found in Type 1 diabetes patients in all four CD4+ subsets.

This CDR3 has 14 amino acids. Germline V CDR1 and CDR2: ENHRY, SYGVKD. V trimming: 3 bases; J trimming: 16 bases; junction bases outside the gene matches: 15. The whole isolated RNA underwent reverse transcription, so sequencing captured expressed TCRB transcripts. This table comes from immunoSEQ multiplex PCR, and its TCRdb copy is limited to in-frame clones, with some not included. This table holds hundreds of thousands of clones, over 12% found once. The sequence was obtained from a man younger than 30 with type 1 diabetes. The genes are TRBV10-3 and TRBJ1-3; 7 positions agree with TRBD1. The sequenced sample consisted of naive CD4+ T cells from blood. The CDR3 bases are TGTGCCATCAGTGACCTCGGACAGGCGGCCCACCGCTATTTT. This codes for CAISDLGQAAHRYF.